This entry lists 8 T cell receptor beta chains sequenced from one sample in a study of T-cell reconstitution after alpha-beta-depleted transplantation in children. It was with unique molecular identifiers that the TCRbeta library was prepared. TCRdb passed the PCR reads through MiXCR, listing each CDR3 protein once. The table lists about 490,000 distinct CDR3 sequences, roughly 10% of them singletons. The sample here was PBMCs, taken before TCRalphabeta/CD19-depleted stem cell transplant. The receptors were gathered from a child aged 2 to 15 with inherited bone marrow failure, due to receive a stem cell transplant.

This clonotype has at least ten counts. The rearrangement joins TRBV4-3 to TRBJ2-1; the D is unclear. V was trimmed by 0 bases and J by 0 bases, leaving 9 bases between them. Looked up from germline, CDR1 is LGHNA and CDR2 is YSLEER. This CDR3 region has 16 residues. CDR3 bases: TGCGCCAGCAGCCAAGATCCCCCCAGCTCCTACAATGAGCAGTTCTTC. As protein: CASSQDPPSSYNEQFF.

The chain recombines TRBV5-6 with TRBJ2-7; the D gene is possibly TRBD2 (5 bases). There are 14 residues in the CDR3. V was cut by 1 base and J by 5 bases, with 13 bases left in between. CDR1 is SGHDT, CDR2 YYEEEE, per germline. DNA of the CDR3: TGTGCCAGCAGCTTGAGAGGGCCTGGACACGAGCAGTACTTC. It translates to CASSLRGPGHEQYF.

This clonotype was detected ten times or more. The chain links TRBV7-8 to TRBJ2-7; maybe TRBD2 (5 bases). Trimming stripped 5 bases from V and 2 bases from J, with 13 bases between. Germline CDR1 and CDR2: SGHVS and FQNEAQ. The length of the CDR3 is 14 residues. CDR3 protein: CASSQTLGPYEQYF. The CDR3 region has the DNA TGTGCCAGCAGCCAGACACTAGGTCCCTACGAGCAGTACTTC.

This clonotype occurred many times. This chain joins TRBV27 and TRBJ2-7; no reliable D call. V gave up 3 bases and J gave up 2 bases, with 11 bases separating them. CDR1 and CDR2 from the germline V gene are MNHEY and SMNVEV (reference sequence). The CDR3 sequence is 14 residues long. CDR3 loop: CASSFIDGTYEQYF. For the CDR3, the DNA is TGTGCCAGCAGTTTTATCGACGGAACCTACGAGCAGTACTTC.

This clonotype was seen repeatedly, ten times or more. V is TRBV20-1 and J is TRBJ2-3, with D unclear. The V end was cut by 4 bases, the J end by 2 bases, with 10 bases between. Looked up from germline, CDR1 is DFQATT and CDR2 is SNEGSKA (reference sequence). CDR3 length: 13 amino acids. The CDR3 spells CSAIGQITDTQYF. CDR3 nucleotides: TGCAGTGCTATTGGTCAGATCACAGATACGCAGTATTTT.

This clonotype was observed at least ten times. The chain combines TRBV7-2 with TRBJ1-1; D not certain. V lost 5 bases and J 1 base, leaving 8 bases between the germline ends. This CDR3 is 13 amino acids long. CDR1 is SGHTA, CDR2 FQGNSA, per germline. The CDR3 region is CASSPYWNTEAFF. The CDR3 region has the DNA TGTGCCAGCAGCCCCTACTGGAACACTGAAGCTTTCTTT.

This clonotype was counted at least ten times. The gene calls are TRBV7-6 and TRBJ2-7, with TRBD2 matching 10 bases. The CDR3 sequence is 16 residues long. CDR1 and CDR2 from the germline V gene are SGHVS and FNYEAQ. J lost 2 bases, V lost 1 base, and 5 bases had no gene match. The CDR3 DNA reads TGTGCCAGCAGCTTAGGAGCGGGAGGGCTACCCTACGAGCAGTACTTC. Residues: CASSLGAGGLPYEQYF.

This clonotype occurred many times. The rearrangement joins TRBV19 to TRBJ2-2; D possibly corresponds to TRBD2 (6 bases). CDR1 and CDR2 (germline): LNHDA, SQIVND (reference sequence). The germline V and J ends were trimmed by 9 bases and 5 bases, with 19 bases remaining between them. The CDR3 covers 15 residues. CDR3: CARPTGTQKTGELFF. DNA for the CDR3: TGTGCCAGACCCACCGGGACTCAGAAGACCGGGGAGCTGTTTTTT.